These T cell receptor beta chains were read from a single sample in a study of cytomegalovirus exposure and HLA in healthy donors. Measured with immunoSEQ multiplex PCR; TCRdb has only the in-frame clones, and not every one. The profile shows around 60,000 clones, roughly 70% of them singletons. Sequenced: PBMCs. These receptors originate from a man aged 50 or older in good health and CMV-seropositive. Both conserved end residues are part of each CDR3. The D gene is left open where the match is weak. The size entry is marked missing in some rows and otherwise reads once, few, many or a size class.

v_gene	j_gene	abundance	d_gene	CDR3nt	CDR3aa
TRBV30	TRBJ1-1	few	TRBD1	TGTGCCTGGAGTGCCCTGAGGGGGCTAGGCACTGAAGCTTTCTTT	CAWSALRGLGTEAFF
TRBV28	TRBJ1-2	NA	NA	TGTGCCAGCAGACAGGGACGAGGCTACACCTTC	CASRQGRGYTF
TRBV7-3	TRBJ1-1	NA	TRBD1	TGTGCCAGCAGCCCCGGGACAGGTGAAGCTTTCTTT	CASSPGTGEAFF
TRBV5-1	TRBJ2-5	NA	TRBD2	TGCGCCAGCAGCGCAGGGACTAGCGGGAGGGGGGCCCAGTACTTC	CASSAGTSGRGAQYF
TRBV15	TRBJ2-5	NA	TRBD1	TGTGCCACCAGCGGTCTAGACAGGGGGCCTCAAGAGACCCAGTACTTC	CATSGLDRGPQETQYF
TRBV4-3	TRBJ1-1	few	TRBD1	TGCGCCAGCAGCCAAGAGGTCCCTGGACAGGGGAGCACTGAAGCTTTCTTT	CASSQEVPGQGSTEAFF
TRBV5-4	TRBJ2-7	few	NA	TGTGCCAGCAGCTTACAGGGAGGGTCCTACGAGCAGTACTTC	CASSLQGGSYEQYF
TRBV5-1	TRBJ2-2	NA	TRBD2	TGCGCCAGCAGCACTGGTGGGCTAGCGGGAGTAAGGGCACCCGGGGAGCTGTTTTTT	CASSTGGLAGVRAPGELFF
TRBV28	TRBJ2-7	NA	TRBD1	TGTGCCAGCAGGTTACAGGGGCCGAGCTCCTACGAGCAGTACTTC	CASRLQGPSSYEQYF
TRBV5-1	TRBJ2-3	NA	NA	TGCGCCAGCAGCGGGAGTACCAGGAAGGCAGATACGCAGTATTTT	CASSGSTRKADTQYF
TRBV6-6	TRBJ2-1	NA	TRBD2	TGTGCCAGCAGTTGGACTAGCCCCAATGAGCAGTTCTTC	CASSWTSPNEQFF
TRBV5-4	TRBJ1-2	NA	NA	TGTGCCAGCAGCGAAGCCTTCACAGTGAACTATGGCTACACCTTC	CASSEAFTVNYGYTF
TRBV6-6	TRBJ1-3	NA	NA	TGTGCCAGCAGTTACGGGAGCTCTGGAAACACCATATATTTT	CASSYGSSGNTIYF
TRBV7-3	TRBJ2-1	NA	TRBD2	TGTGCCAGCAGCTTAGCGGGAGGGCTAGCTGGTGAGCAGTTCTTC	CASSLAGGLAGEQFF
TRBV5-8	TRBJ1-1	NA	TRBD1	TGTGCCAGCAGTTGGGACAGAAGGAACACTGAAGCTTTCTTT	CASSWDRRNTEAFF
TRBV6-4	TRBJ1-4	NA	TRBD1	TGTGCCAGCAGCGTCATCACTGACAGGGCTGTCGAAAAACTGTTTTTT	CASSVITDRAVEKLFF
TRBV5-1	TRBJ2-3	NA	TRBD1	TGCGCCAGCAGCTTGGCCGGGACAGGGGGCCGTCCGGGAGATACGCAGTATTTT	CASSLAGTGGRPGDTQYF
TRBV9	TRBJ2-3	NA	TRBD2	TGTGCCAGCAGCCCGCGGGGGGGCGGATTCACAGATACGCAGTATTTT	CASSPRGGGFTDTQYF
TRBV19	TRBJ2-2	few	NA	TGTGCCAGCGCCCCGGGACAGAACACCGGGGAGCTGTTTTTT	CASAPGQNTGELFF
TRBV2	TRBJ2-4	NA	NA	TGTGCCAGCAGTGAAGGGACAGCTAAAAACATTCAGTACTTC	CASSEGTAKNIQYF
TRBV28	TRBJ2-7	NA	TRBD2	TGTGCCAGCAGCCCTACTAGCGGGAGCTCCTACGAGCAGTACTTC	CASSPTSGSSYEQYF
TRBV5-1	TRBJ1-1	NA	NA	TGCGCCAGCAGCTGGCAGGGTCGCAACACTGAAGCTTTCTTT	CASSWQGRNTEAFF
TRBV10-2	TRBJ1-4	NA	NA	TGCGCCAGCAAGCGGGACATCGCGACTAATGAAAAACTGTTTTTT	CASKRDIATNEKLFF
TRBV6-5	TRBJ1-1	NA	TRBD1	TGTGCCAGCAGCAACGACAGGGTGGCCACTGAAGCTTTCTTT	CASSNDRVATEAFF
TRBV7-9	TRBJ1-5	NA	NA	TGTTCCAGCAGCTCAGAGGGGGGGACCCAGCATTTT	CSSSSEGGTQHF
TRBV7-2	TRBJ2-2	NA	NA	TGTGCCAGCAGCTTACCCGGCACCGGGGAGCTGTTTTTT	CASSLPGTGELFF
TRBV5-6	TRBJ1-2	once	NA	TGTGCCAGCAGCGCTACCTCAGATCAGGGCTACTATGGCTACACCTTC	CASSATSDQGYYGYTF
TRBV6-1	TRBJ1-5	few	TRBD1	TGTGCCAGCAGTCCAGGACAGGACAGAAATCAGCCCCAGCATTTT	CASSPGQDRNQPQHF
TRBV9	TRBJ1-5	NA	NA	TGTGCCAGCAGCGTAGCAGGCCACCCCAATCAGCCCCAGCATTTT	CASSVAGHPNQPQHF
TRBV9	TRBJ1-6	NA	NA	TGTGCCAGCAGCTCCTGGGCCCCCCAGAGCTCCTATAATTCACCCCTCCACTTT	CASSSWAPQSSYNSPLHF
TRBV11-2	TRBJ1-1	NA	NA	TGTGCCAGCAGCCTACCGACTGGGTCCACTGAAGCTTTCTTT	CASSLPTGSTEAFF
TRBV29-1	TRBJ2-5	NA	TRBD1	TGCAGCGGCTTTAGACAGGGGAGTCGGGAGACCCAGTACTTC	CSGFRQGSRETQYF
TRBV6-1	TRBJ2-7	few	TRBD2	TGTGCCAGCAGTGAAGCGAGCGGGGGGTCCACCTATTACGAGCAGTACTTC	CASSEASGGSTYYEQYF
TRBV27	TRBJ1-1	few	TRBD1	TGTGCCACGAGGGACAGGGATTTAATGAACACTGAAGCTTTCTTT	CATRDRDLMNTEAFF
TRBV28	TRBJ1-4	NA	NA	TGTGCCAGCAGGAGGGATTCGGCTAATGAAAAACTGTTTTTT	CASRRDSANEKLFF
TRBV27	TRBJ1-4	NA	NA	TGTGCCAGCAGTTCGGGACAACGAGCAACTAATGAAAAACTGTTTTTT	CASSSGQRATNEKLFF
TRBV27	TRBJ2-5	NA	TRBD2	TGTGCCAGCAGTAAACAGACCGGGACTAGCGGGGCCATTTCCTACTTC	CASSKQTGTSGAISYF
TRBV15	TRBJ2-5	NA	NA	TGTGCCACCAGCAGAGTAATAGTAGAGGAAGAGACCCAGTACTTC	CATSRVIVEEETQYF
TRBV7-9	TRBJ1-1	NA	NA	TGTGCCAGCAGCTTAGCCGGGGGGGGGAACACTGAAGCTTTCTTT	CASSLAGGGNTEAFF
TRBV28	TRBJ2-7	NA	TRBD1	TGTGCCAGCAGTTTAACTGACAGGGGGAGAACCTACGAGCAGTACTTC	CASSLTDRGRTYEQYF
TRBV11-2	TRBJ2-5	NA	TRBD1	TGTGCCAGCAGCTTAGGAGATCTCAGGGGGTCCCGGGAGACCCAGTACTTC	CASSLGDLRGSRETQYF